The 32 T cell receptor beta chains in this list originate from one sample, sequenced in a study of identical twins. From the 5' RACE reads, TCRdb called clonotypes with MiXCR, one entry per CDR3 protein. The data contain about 900,000 distinct CDR3 sequences, about 12% of them singletons. This same sample was also taken into another study, of yellow fever vaccine responses in identical twins.

The sample was PBMCs. The receptors derive from a woman in her late teens or twenties in good health.

This clonotype showed up many times. The DNA for the CDR3 is TGCGCCAGCAGCGGTCTGTTGGGGGCCCGAGAGACCCAGTACTTC. Translated, it gives CASSGLLGARETQYF. The V call is TRBV5-1, the J call TRBJ2-5; TRBD1 might be the D (6 bases). V dropped 4 bases and J dropped 4 bases, with 17 bases sitting between them. In germline, CDR1 is SGHRS, CDR2 YFSETQ. There are 15 residues in the CDR3.

This clonotype was counted a few times. V is TRBV20-1 and J is TRBJ2-3; 7 nucleotides match TRBD2. Germline assignment: CDR1 DFQATT and CDR2 SNEGSKA (reference sequence). This CDR3 comprises 16 residues. The trim removed 0 bases at V and 10 bases at J, leaving 16 bases unmatched. As DNA, the CDR3 is TGCAGTGCTAGAGATTATGAGTTGGGCGGGAGCAGGGCGCAGTATTTT. Translation gives CSARDYELGGSRAQYF.

Only a few counts were recorded for this clonotype. The chain carries TRBV12-3 or TRBV12-4 and TRBJ2-2; D unclear. CDR3 length: 12 residues. The germline V and J ends were trimmed by 3 bases and 7 bases, with 6 bases remaining between them. DNA for the CDR3: TGTGCCAGCAGTTTTAGCTACGGGGAGCTGTTTTTT. Protein: CASSFSYGELFF.

At least ten counts were recorded for this clonotype. The chain joins TRBV20-1 to TRBJ1-1; D ambiguous. In germline, CDR1 is DFQATT, CDR2 SNEGSKA (reference sequence). There are 14 residues in the CDR3. Trimming pared 4 bases from V and 2 bases from J, leaving 14 bases between. The CDR3 is CSANPGSLNTEAFF. The DNA for the CDR3 is TGCAGTGCTAACCCCGGGTCCTTAAACACTGAAGCTTTCTTT.

This clonotype was seen only a few times. The chain links TRBV15 to TRBJ1-2, with D hard to call. CDR1 and CDR2 from the germline V gene are LNHNV and YYDKDF (reference sequence). The CDR3 has 14 amino acids. V was pared by 5 bases and J by 3 bases, with 13 bases between. CDR3 in DNA: TGTGCCACCAGCTTGACCCAGGTAGACTATGGCTACACCTTC. Translated, it gives CATSLTQVDYGYTF.

The chain links TRBV20-1 to TRBJ1-5; D perhaps matches TRBD1 (5 bases). Per the germline V gene, CDR1 is DFQATT and CDR2 is SNEGSKA (reference sequence). V lost 5 bases and J 1 base, leaving 15 bases between the germline ends. This CDR3 has 15 amino acids. The chain's CDR3 is CSAHPGPGSNQPQHF. CDR3 DNA: TGCAGTGCTCACCCGGGGCCTGGGAGCAATCAGCCCCAGCATTTT.

This clonotype was counted only a few times. The V and J genes are TRBV10-3 and TRBJ2-3; D gene ambiguous. The CDR3 loop spans 14 amino acids. Trimming shortened V by 6 bases and J by 0 bases, and 10 bases separated the two germline ends. Germline CDR1 ENHRY, CDR2 SYGVKD. CDR3 loop: CAIRAALSTDTQYF. In nucleotides, the CDR3 is TGTGCCATCAGGGCGGCACTTAGCACAGATACGCAGTATTTT.

The genes are TRBV6-2 or TRBV6-3 and TRBJ1-5, with TRBD1 as a possible D gene (5 bases). Trimming stripped 2 bases from V and 7 bases from J, with 15 bases between. Germline V CDR1 and CDR2: MNHEY, SVGEGT. This CDR3 is 15 amino acids long. The CDR3 coding sequence is TGTGCCAGCAGTTACGGGAGCGGATGGGGGCAGCCCCAGCATTTT. Translation gives CASSYGSGWGQPQHF.

This clonotype has a handful of counts. J is TRBJ2-7 and V is TRBV7-8, with D perhaps matching TRBD1 (6 bases). The ends were cut back, 3 bases at V and 6 bases at J, with 12 bases in the middle. The CDR3 covers 13 residues. Germline CDR1 is SGHVS and CDR2 is FQNEAQ. CDR3 sequence: CASSFLTGLEQYV. In nucleotides, the CDR3 is TGTGCCAGCAGCTTCCTCACAGGGCTCGAGCAGTACGTC.

Only a few counts were recorded for this clonotype. This chain joins TRBV3-1 and TRBJ2-4, with 12 bases that match TRBD2. The J segment lost 5 bases and the V segment lost 4 bases, leaving 9 bases of the junction unmatched. CDR3 length: 17 amino acids. The germline gives CDR1 LGHDT, CDR2 YNNKEL (reference sequence). This chain's CDR3 is CASSLGLAGSRENIQYF. In DNA form, the CDR3 reads TGTGCCAGCAGCCTCGGACTAGCGGGGAGTCGAGAAAACATTCAGTACTTC.

This clonotype was counted many times. The chain joins TRBV25-1 to TRBJ1-1; D is unclear. Trimming stripped 3 bases from V and 7 bases from J, with 9 bases between. CDR3 length: 12 amino acids. Germline values: CDR1 MGHDK, CDR2 SYGVNS. The CDR3 region has the DNA TGTGCCAGCAGTGATCGACTGTATGAAGCTTTCTTT. Translating it yields CASSDRLYEAFF.

The rearrangement joins TRBV28 to TRBJ2-1; D is perhaps TRBD1 (5 bases). CDR3 length equals 14 residues. CDR1 MDHEN and CDR2 SYDVKM come from the germline V gene. V lost 6 bases and J lost 7, with 16 bases in between. Here the CDR3 reads CASRRPAGLNEQFF. The CDR3 DNA reads as TGTGCCAGCAGACGACCGGCAGGGTTGAATGAGCAGTTCTTC.

This rearrangement joins TRBV12-3 or TRBV12-4 to TRBJ2-5; unclear D gene. This CDR3 spans 14 amino acids. Trimming took 6 bases from V and 4 from J, leaving 15 bases between them. CDR3 nucleotides: TGTGCCAGCAGCTCACCCCCCCTACTAGAGACCCAGTACTTC. It is translated as CASSSPPLLETQYF.

The rearrangement links TRBV28 to TRBJ2-3; 11 nucleotides line up with TRBD2. This CDR3 comprises 18 residues. CDR1 MDHEN and CDR2 SYDVKM come from the germline V gene. V lost 2 bases to trimming and J lost 4 bases; unmatched junction nucleotides: 11. The CDR3 spells CASSLSGMLAGGSDTQYF. The DNA of the CDR3 is TGTGCCAGCAGTTTAAGTGGTATGCTAGCGGGAGGATCAGATACGCAGTATTTT.

This clonotype was detected only a few times. The genes are TRBV7-8 and TRBJ2-2, with 13 bases lining up with TRBD2. V lost 3 bases to trimming and J lost 7 bases; unmatched junction nucleotides: 5. The CDR3 runs 16 residues. The germline CDR1 and CDR2 sequences are SGHVS and FQNEAQ. CDR3 amino acids: CASSLGLAGLGGELFF. DNA of the CDR3: TGTGCCAGCAGCTTGGGACTAGCGGGATTGGGCGGGGAGCTGTTTTTT.

This clonotype has only a few counts. The V and J genes are TRBV24-1 and TRBJ2-2, with D possibly matching TRBD2 (7 bases). V was trimmed by 6 bases and J by 3 bases, leaving 22 bases between them. CDR3 length equals 18 residues. Germline-derived CDR1 and CDR2 are KGHDR and SFDVKD. The CDR3 DNA reads as TGTGCCACCAGTCTGAGGGGGGGTATTTCTCGGGACACCGGGGAGCTGTTTTTT. This sequence encodes CATSLRGGISRDTGELFF.

This clonotype came up many times. V and J are TRBV7-2 and TRBJ1-1; no firm D call. Per the germline V gene, CDR1 is SGHTA and CDR2 is FQGNSA. This CDR3 is 13 amino acids long. V lost 8 bases and J lost 1, with 11 bases in between. CDR3 sequence (DNA): TGTGCCAGCTCCCCGTACGGGAACACTGAAGCTTTCTTT. The encoded protein is CASSPYGNTEAFF.

This chain connects TRBV9 to TRBJ2-3; D possibly corresponds to TRBD2 (7 bases). V gave up 0 bases and J gave up 0 bases, with 17 bases separating them. Looked up from germline, CDR1 is SGDLS and CDR2 is YYNGEE. The CDR3 totals 18 residues. The CDR3 DNA reads as TGTGCCAGCAGCGTAGGCCGGGGTGCGGGGGCTAGCACAGATACGCAGTATTTT. It specifies CASSVGRGAGASTDTQYF.

For the CDR3, the DNA is TGTGCCATGGAGGGGTCGGGCACAGATACGCAGTATTTT. Its translation is CAMEGSGTDTQYF. The genes are TRBV5-4 and TRBJ2-3; TRBD2 is a possible D gene (6 bases). Trimming left V 9 bases short and J 1 base short, with 12 bases between. Germline lookup yields CDR1 SGHNT and CDR2 YYREEE (reference sequence). CDR3 length: 13 amino acids.

This clonotype was counted only a few times. This chain connects TRBV20-1 to TRBJ2-7; tentatively, D is TRBD1 or TRBD2 (5 bases each). CDR1 and CDR2 from the germline V gene are DFQATT and SNEGSKA (reference sequence). The V end was cut by 6 bases, the J end by 0 bases, with 18 bases between. The length of the CDR3 is 15 residues. The CDR3 loop is CSAGPRQRSSYEQYV. In DNA form, the CDR3 reads TGCAGTGCCGGACCACGACAGCGGAGCTCCTACGAGCAGTACGTC.

The V call is TRBV5-5, the J call TRBJ1-4, with no clear D. CDR3 length: 13 amino acids. V was pared by 4 bases and J by 3 bases, with 7 bases between. The V gene's germline CDR1 is SGHKS and CDR2 YYEKEE (reference sequence). CDR3 region: CASSPAANEKLFF. As DNA, the CDR3 is TGTGCCAGCAGCCCCGCTGCTAATGAAAAACTGTTTTTT.

The rearrangement uses TRBV18 and TRBJ2-1; 11 bases fit TRBD2. CDR3 length: 17 amino acids. Per the germline V gene, CDR1 is KGHSH and CDR2 is LQKENI. V lost 1 base, J lost 10 bases, and 12 bases stayed unmatched. In DNA, the CDR3 is TGTGCCAGCTCACCACAGGCCTTAGCGGGAGGGCCGGTGGAGCAGTTCTTC. Its protein is CASSPQALAGGPVEQFF.

The chain uses TRBV9 and TRBJ2-7, with D possibly being TRBD2 (6 bases). CDR1 and CDR2 from the germline V gene are SGDLS and YYNGEE. Trimming took off 4 bases at V and 4 bases at J, with 18 bases between the two ends. CDR3 length equals 15 residues. The CDR3 region is CASSPRWDFKYEQYF. The CDR3 bases are TGTGCCAGCAGCCCACGGTGGGACTTTAAGTACGAGCAGTACTTC.

To note about this clonotype: Being one base from a much bigger clone, this may be a read error. V usage is TRBV20-1 and J usage is TRBJ2-7; D uncertain. This CDR3 is 11 amino acids long. CDR1 is DFQATT, CDR2 SNEGSKA, per germline (reference sequence). V lost 0 bases, J lost 4 bases, and 4 bases lay in between. DNA of the CDR3: TGCAGTGCTAGAGAGGTTTACGAGCAGTACTTC. Its translation: CSAREVYEQYF.

This clonotype was recorded many times. V is TRBV19 and J is TRBJ2-3, with D perhaps TRBD1 (7 bases). Between the trimmed V and J ends, which lost 5 bases and 0 bases, there was a span of 15 bases. The CDR3 consists of 16 residues. Germline CDR1 and CDR2: LNHDA and SQIVND (reference sequence). In nucleotides, the CDR3 is TGTGCCAGTAGTGGAGGAGGGGGCTCTAGCACAGATACGCAGTATTTT. Translated, it gives CASSGGGGSSTDTQYF.

This clonotype has just a few counts. The chain couples TRBV24-1 to TRBJ2-3; the D gene could be TRBD1 or TRBD2 (5 bases each). With 9 bases removed from V and 9 bases from J, the gap between germline ends came to 12 bases. CDR3 size: 11 residues. CDR1 and CDR2 (germline): KGHDR, SFDVKD. The CDR3 sequence: CATGTQLTQYF. The CDR3 DNA reads as TGTGCCACCGGGACCCAACTGACGCAGTATTTT.

This clonotype occurred a few times. This chain uses TRBV25-1 with TRBJ2-5; TRBD2 aligns across 9 bases. The V gene's germline CDR1 is MGHDK and CDR2 SYGVNS. After removal of 2 bases from V and 2 bases from J, the junction contained 9 bases not matched to a gene. The CDR3 is 17 residues long. CDR3 amino acids: CASSEKTSGGHQETQYF. CDR3 coding DNA: TGTGCCAGCAGTGAAAAGACTAGCGGAGGACATCAAGAGACCCAGTACTTC.

V and J are TRBV27 and TRBJ2-7; D is possibly TRBD2 (7 bases). The germline V gene encodes CDR1 MNHEY and CDR2 SMNVEV (reference sequence). CDR3 length equals 13 residues. V dropped 5 bases and J dropped 6 bases, with 14 bases sitting between them. CDR3 protein: CASSIKGGGEQYF. CDR3 nucleotide sequence: TGTGCCAGCAGTATTAAAGGGGGGGGCGAGCAGTACTTC.

A few counts support this clonotype. The rearrangement links TRBV24-1 to TRBJ1-2, with 7 nucleotides matching TRBD1. Germline V lookup: CDR1 KGHDR, CDR2 SFDVKD. The V and J ends lost 3 bases and 8 bases, in that order; junction bases with no gene match: 14. The CDR3 extends over 16 amino acids. Here the CDR3 reads CATSDNPTTGRGGYTF. CDR3 in DNA: TGTGCCACCAGTGATAACCCCACGACAGGGCGCGGGGGCTACACCTTC.

This clonotype was seen more than once but under ten times. J is TRBJ2-3 and V is TRBV20-1; 10 bases map to TRBD2. This CDR3 spans 14 amino acids. Trimming at V came to 2 bases and at J to 4 bases, leaving 3 bases not matched to a gene. Germline V gives CDR1 DFQATT, CDR2 SNEGSKA (reference sequence). In DNA, the CDR3 is TGCAGTGCTAGACTAGCGGGAGCCCCAGATACGCAGTATTTT. It specifies CSARLAGAPDTQYF.

This clonotype has just a few counts. This chain connects TRBV6-1 to TRBJ1-1, with D possibly matching TRBD1 (6 bases). V was clipped by 8 bases and J by 3 bases, with 19 bases between them. Germline V gives CDR1 MNHNS, CDR2 SASEGT. The CDR3 is 15 amino acids. DNA of the CDR3: TGTGCCAGCCCTAAGGGGGGGGACGGGTACACTGAAGCTTTCTTT. As protein: CASPKGGDGYTEAFF.

This clonotype has just a few counts. The V gene is TRBV11-2, the J gene TRBJ2-1; TRBD2 aligns across 10 bases. The CDR3 spans 15 residues. The V gene end was trimmed by 4 bases and the J gene end by 8 bases; junction bases not matched to a gene: 8. The germline V gene has CDR1 SGHAT and CDR2 FQNNGV. CDR3 in DNA: TGTGCCAGCAGCTCCCACCCAGCGGGAGGGGATGAGCAGTTCTTC. It yields the protein CASSSHPAGGDEQFF. Together with reference TRBV11-2 and TRBJ2-1, the CDR3 gives the full variable domain: EAGVAQSPRYKIIEKRQSVAFWCNPISGHATLYWYQQILGQGPKLLIQFQNNGVVDDSQLPKDRFSAERLKGVDSTLKIQPAKLEDSAVYLCASSSHPAGGDEQFFGPGTRLTVL.